These 8 T cell receptor beta chains share one sample of origin, sequenced in a study of T cell responses to AZD1222 COVID-19 vaccine. TCRdb's copy holds only in-frame clones and misses some; the assay was immunoSEQ multiplex PCR. The sample contains roughly 120,000 clones, roughly 90% of which appear only once. This sample comprised peripheral blood, obtained on day 0 of AZD1222 vaccination. These receptors came from an adult in good health.

The genes are TRBV27 and TRBJ2-7, with 10 bases that match TRBD1. V dropped 8 bases and J dropped 3; count of bases not matched to a gene: 7. The CDR3 spans 14 residues. Per the germline V gene, CDR1 is MNHEY and CDR2 is SMNVEV (reference sequence). The CDR3 sequence: CASGDRGMGYEQYF. Written as DNA, the CDR3 is TGTGCCAGCGGGGACAGGGGCATGGGCTACGAGCAGTACTTC.

This chain uses TRBV14 with TRBJ2-2; a possible D gene is TRBD1 (6 bases). The CDR3 extends over 14 amino acids. The germline V gene encodes CDR1 SGHDN and CDR2 FVKESK. The ends were cut back, 3 bases at V and 5 bases at J, with 10 bases in the middle. CDR3 nucleotides: TGTGCCAGCAGCCACCACAGGGTTACCGGGGAGCTGTTTTTT. It codes for CASSHHRVTGELFF.

V usage is TRBV4-3 and J usage is TRBJ2-7, with D possibly TRBD2 on 6 matching bases. Trimming shortened V by 1 base and J by 5 bases, and 9 bases separated the two germline ends. CDR3 length equals 13 residues. Germline assignment: CDR1 LGHNA and CDR2 YSLEER. CDR3 DNA: TGCGCCAGCAGCCAAGGGGGGGACGACGAGCAGTACTTC. Translation: CASSQGGDDEQYF.

This sequence joins TRBV7-2 and TRBJ2-1, with D perhaps matching TRBD1 or TRBD2 (6 bases each). Germline-derived CDR1 and CDR2 are SGHTA and FQGNSA. This CDR3 comprises 15 residues. Trimming pared 5 bases from V and 0 bases from J, leaving 11 bases between. CDR3: CASSIKGGSYNEQFF. CDR3 nucleotide sequence: TGTGCCAGCAGCATTAAGGGGGGCTCCTACAATGAGCAGTTCTTC.

The chain employs TRBV6-2 or TRBV6-3 and TRBJ2-5; D perhaps matches TRBD1 (6 bases). This CDR3 has 14 residues. Germline V lookup: CDR1 MNHEY, CDR2 SVGEGT. V dropped 5 bases and J dropped 5 bases, with 15 bases sitting between them. The CDR3 DNA reads TGTGCCAGCAGTCTTAACAGGGCCGGGGAGACCCAGTACTTC. This codes for CASSLNRAGETQYF.

The chain carries TRBV27 and TRBJ2-1; no clear D. V lost 5 bases and J 0 bases, leaving 11 bases between the germline ends. Germline loops: CDR1 MNHEY, CDR2 SMNVEV (reference sequence). The CDR3 is 15 amino acids. The CDR3 bases are TGTGCCAGCAGTGCCCCCTGGGACTCCTACAATGAGCAGTTCTTC. It codes for CASSAPWDSYNEQFF.

The chain carries TRBV7-2 and TRBJ2-1; 7 bases match TRBD2. Germline CDR1 SGHTA, CDR2 FQGNSA. CDR3 size: 15 residues. V lost 0 bases to trimming and J lost 2 bases; unmatched junction nucleotides: 1. For the CDR3, the DNA is TGTGCCAGCAGCTTAGCAGCGGGGCCCTACAATGAGCAGTTCTTC. This codes for CASSLAAGPYNEQFF.

The gene calls are TRBV2 and TRBJ2-2; TRBD1 is a possible D gene (5 bases). Trimming took off 7 bases at V and 5 bases at J, with 8 bases between the two ends. The CDR3 loop spans 12 amino acids. Germline lookup yields CDR1 SNHLY and CDR2 FYNNEI. Here the CDR3 DNA reads TGTGCCAGCACGGACACAACCGGGGAGCTGTTTTTT. It specifies CASTDTTGELFF. Looking up the rest from reference TRBV2 and TRBJ2-2 gives the full variable domain: EPEVTQTPSHQVTQMGQEVILRCVPISNHLYFYWYRQILGQKVEFLVSFYNNEISEKSEIFDDQFSVERPDGSNFTLKIRSTKLEDSAMYFCASTDTTGELFFGEGSRLTVL.